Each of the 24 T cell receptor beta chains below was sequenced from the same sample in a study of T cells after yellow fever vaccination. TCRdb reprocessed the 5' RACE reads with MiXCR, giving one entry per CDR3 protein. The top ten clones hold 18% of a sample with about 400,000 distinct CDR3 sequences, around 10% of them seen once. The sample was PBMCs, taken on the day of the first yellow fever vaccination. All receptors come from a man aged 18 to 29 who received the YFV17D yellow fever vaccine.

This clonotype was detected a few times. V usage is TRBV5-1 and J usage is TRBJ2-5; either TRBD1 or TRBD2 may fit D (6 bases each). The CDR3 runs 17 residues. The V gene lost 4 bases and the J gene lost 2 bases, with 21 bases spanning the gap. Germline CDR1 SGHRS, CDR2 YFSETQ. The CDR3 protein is CASSPLTSGAVQETQYF. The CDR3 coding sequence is TGCGCCAGCAGCCCACTGACGTCGGGGGCGGTACAAGAGACCCAGTACTTC. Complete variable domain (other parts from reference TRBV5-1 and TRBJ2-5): KAGVTQTPRYLIKTRGQQVTLSCSPISGHRSVSWYQQTPGQGLQFLFEYFSETQRNKGNFPGRFSGRQFSNSRSEMNVSTLELGDSALYLCASSPLTSGAVQETQYFGPGTRLLVL.

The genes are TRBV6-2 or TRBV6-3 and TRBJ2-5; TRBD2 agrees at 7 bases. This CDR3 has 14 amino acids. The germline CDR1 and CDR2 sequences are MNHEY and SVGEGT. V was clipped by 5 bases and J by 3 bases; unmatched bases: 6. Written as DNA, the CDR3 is TGTGCCAGCAGTGGCGCGGGGACTAAAGAGACCCAGTACTTC. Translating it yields CASSGAGTKETQYF.

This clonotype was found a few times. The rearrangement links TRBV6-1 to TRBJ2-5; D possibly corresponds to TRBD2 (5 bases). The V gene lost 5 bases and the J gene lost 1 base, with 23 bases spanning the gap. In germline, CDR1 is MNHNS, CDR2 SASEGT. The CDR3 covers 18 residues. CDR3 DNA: TGTGCCAGCAGTACCGGATCCTTAACTAGGTGGCCCCAAGAGACCCAGTACTTC. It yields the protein CASSTGSLTRWPQETQYF.

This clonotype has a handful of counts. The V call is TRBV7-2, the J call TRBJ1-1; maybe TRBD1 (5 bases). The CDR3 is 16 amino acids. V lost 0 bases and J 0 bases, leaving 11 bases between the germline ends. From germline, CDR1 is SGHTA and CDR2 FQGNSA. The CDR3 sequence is CASSLALGRVNTEAFF. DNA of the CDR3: TGTGCCAGCAGCTTAGCGCTGGGCAGGGTGAACACTGAAGCTTTCTTT. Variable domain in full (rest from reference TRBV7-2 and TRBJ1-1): GAGVSQSPSNKVTEKGKDVELRCDPISGHTALYWYRQSLGQGLEFLIYFQGNSAPDKSGLPSDRFSAERTGGSVSTLTIQRTQQEDSAVYLCASSLALGRVNTEAFFGQGTRLTVV.

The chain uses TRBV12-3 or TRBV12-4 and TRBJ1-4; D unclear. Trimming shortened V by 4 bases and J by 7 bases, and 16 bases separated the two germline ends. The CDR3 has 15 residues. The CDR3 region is CASSSTAFYLEKLFF. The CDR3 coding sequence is TGTGCCAGCAGTTCGACTGCCTTCTACCTTGAAAAACTGTTTTTT.

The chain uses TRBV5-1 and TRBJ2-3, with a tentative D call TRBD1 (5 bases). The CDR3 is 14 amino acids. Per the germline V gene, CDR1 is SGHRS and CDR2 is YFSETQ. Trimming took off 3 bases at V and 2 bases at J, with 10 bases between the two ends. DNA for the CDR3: TGCGCCAGCAGCTCCACAGGTTTCACAGATACGCAGTATTTT. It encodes CASSSTGFTDTQYF. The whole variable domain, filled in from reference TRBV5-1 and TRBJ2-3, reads KAGVTQTPRYLIKTRGQQVTLSCSPISGHRSVSWYQQTPGQGLQFLFEYFSETQRNKGNFPGRFSGRQFSNSRSEMNVSTLELGDSALYLCASSSTGFTDTQYFGPGTRLTVL.

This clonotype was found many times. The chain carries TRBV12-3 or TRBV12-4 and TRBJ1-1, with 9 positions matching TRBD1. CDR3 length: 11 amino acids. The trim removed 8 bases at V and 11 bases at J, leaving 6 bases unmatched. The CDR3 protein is CASGQGTTAFF. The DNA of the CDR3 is TGTGCCAGCGGACAGGGGACCACCGCTTTCTTT.

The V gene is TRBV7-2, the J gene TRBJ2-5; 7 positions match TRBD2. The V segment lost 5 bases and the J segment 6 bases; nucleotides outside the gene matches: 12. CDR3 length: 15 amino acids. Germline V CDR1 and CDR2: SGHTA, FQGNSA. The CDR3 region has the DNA TGTGCCAGCAGCCCCCAGATACTAGCGACTCAGACCCAGTACTTC. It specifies CASSPQILATQTQYF.

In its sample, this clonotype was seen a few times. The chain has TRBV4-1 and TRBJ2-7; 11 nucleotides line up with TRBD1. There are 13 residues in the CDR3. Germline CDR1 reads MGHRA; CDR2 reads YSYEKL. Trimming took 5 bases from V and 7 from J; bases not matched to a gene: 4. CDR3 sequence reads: CASSWTGGEEQYF. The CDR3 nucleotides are TGCGCCAGCAGCTGGACAGGGGGCGAGGAGCAGTACTTC.

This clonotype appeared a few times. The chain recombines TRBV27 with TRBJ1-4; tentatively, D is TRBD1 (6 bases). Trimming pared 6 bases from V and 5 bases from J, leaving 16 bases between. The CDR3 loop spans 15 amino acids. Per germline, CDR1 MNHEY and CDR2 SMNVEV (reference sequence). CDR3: CASSYYRRGNEKLFF. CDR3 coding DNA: TGTGCCAGCAGCTACTACAGGAGGGGGAATGAAAAACTGTTTTTT.

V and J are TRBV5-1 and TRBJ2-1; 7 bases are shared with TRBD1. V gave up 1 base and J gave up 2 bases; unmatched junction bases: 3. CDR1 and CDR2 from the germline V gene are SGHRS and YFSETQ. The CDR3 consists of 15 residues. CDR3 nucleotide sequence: TGCGCCAGCAGCTTGCCGGGGACAGCCTACAATGAGCAGTTCTTC. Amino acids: CASSLPGTAYNEQFF. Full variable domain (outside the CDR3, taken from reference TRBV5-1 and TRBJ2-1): KAGVTQTPRYLIKTRGQQVTLSCSPISGHRSVSWYQQTPGQGLQFLFEYFSETQRNKGNFPGRFSGRQFSNSRSEMNVSTLELGDSALYLCASSLPGTAYNEQFFGPGTRLTVL.

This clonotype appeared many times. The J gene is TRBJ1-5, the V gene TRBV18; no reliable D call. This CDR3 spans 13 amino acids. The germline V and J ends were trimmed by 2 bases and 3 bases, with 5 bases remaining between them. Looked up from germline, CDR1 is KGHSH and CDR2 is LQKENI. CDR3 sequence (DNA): TGTGCCAGCTCACCAGGATCCAATCAGCCCCAGCATTTT. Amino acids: CASSPGSNQPQHF.

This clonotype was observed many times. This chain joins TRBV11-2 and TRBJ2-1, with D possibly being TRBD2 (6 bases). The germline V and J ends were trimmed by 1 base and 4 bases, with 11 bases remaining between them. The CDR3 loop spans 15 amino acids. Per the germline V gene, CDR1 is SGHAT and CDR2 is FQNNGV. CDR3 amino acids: CASSLGGTPYNEQFF. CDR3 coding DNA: TGTGCCAGCAGCTTAGGCGGGACCCCTTACAATGAGCAGTTCTTC.

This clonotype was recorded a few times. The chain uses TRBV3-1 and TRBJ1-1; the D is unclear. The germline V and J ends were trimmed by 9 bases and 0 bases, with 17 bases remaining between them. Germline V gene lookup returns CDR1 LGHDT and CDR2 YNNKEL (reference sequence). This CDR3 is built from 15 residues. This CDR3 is CARLLSTEMNTEAFF. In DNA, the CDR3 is TGTGCCAGGCTCTTGTCAACCGAGATGAACACTGAAGCTTTCTTT.

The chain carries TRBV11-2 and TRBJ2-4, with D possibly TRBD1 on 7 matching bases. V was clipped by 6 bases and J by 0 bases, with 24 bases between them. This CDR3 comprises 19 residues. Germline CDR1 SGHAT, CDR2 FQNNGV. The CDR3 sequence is CASSPLRTGRGLAKNIQYF. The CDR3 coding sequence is TGTGCCAGCAGTCCTCTTAGGACAGGCCGGGGACTAGCCAAAAACATTCAGTACTTC.

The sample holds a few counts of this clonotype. CDR3 loop: CASSQEAAGADTQYF. The DNA for the CDR3 is TGTGCCAGCAGCCAAGAGGCCGCGGGCGCAGATACGCAGTATTTT. The chain carries TRBV4-2 and TRBJ2-3; D may be TRBD2 (5 bases). Germline V lookup: CDR1 LGHNA, CDR2 YNFKEQ. There are 15 residues in the CDR3. Trimming left V 0 bases short and J 4 bases short, with 11 bases between.

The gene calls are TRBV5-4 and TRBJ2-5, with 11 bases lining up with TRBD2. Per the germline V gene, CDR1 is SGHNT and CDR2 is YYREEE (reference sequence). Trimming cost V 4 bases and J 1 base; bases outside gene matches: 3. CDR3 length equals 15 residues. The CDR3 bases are TGTGCCAGCAGCCCAGGGACTAGCGGCCAAGAGACCCAGTACTTC. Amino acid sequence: CASSPGTSGQETQYF.

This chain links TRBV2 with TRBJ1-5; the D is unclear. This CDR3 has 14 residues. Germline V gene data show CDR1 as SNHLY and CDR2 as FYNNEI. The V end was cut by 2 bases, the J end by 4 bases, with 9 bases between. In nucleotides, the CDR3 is TGTGCCAGCAGTGAATCCGGCAGAAATCAGCCCCAGCATTTT. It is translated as CASSESGRNQPQHF. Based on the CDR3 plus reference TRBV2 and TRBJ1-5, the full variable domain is EPEVTQTPSHQVTQMGQEVILRCVPISNHLYFYWYRQILGQKVEFLVSFYNNEISEKSEIFDDQFSVERPDGSNFTLKIRSTKLEDSAMYFCASSESGRNQPQHFGDGTRLSIL.

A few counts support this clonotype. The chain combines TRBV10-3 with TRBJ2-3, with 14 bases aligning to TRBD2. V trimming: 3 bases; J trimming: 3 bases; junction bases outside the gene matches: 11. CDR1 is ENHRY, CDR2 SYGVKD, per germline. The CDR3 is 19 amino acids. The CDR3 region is CAISEIPGLAGASTDTQYF. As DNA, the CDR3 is TGTGCCATCAGTGAAATTCCGGGACTAGCGGGGGCCTCGACAGATACGCAGTATTTT.

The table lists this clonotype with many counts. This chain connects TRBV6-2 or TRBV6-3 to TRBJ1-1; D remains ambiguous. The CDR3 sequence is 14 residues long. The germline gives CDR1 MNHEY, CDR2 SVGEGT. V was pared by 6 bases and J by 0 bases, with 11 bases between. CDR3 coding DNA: TGTGCCAGCAGCCCACGGGCGATGAACACTGAAGCTTTCTTT. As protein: CASSPRAMNTEAFF.

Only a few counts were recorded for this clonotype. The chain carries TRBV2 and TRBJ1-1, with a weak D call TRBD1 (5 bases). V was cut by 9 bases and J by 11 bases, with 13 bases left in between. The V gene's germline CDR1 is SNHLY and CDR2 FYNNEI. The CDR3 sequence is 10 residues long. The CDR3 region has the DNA TGTGCCAGATTTGCGGGGCGGGCTTTCTTT. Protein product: CARFAGRAFF. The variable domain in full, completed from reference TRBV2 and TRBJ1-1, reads EPEVTQTPSHQVTQMGQEVILRCVPISNHLYFYWYRQILGQKVEFLVSFYNNEISEKSEIFDDQFSVERPDGSNFTLKIRSTKLEDSAMYFCARFAGRAFFGQGTRLTVV.

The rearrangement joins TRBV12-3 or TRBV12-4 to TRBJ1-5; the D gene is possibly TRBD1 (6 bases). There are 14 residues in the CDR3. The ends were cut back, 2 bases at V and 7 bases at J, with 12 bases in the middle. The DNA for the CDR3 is TGTGCCAGCAGTTTATTTGGGGGCAGCCAGCCCCAGCATTTT. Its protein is CASSLFGGSQPQHF.

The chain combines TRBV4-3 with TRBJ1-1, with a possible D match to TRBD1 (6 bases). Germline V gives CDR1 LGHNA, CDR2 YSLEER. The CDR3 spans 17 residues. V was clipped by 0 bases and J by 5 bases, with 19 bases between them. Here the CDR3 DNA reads TGCGCCAGCAGCCAAGACAGGGGATTATTTTTGTTTACTGAAGCTTTCTTT. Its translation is CASSQDRGLFLFTEAFF.

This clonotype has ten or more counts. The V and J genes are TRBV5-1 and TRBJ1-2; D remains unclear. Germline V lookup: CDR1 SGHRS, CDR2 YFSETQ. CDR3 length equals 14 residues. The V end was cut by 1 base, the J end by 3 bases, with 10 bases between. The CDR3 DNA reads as TGCGCCAGCAGCTTGCGATCCGGGGACTATGGCTACACCTTC. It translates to CASSLRSGDYGYTF.